One and the same sample provided the 23 T cell receptor beta chains below, sequenced in a study of T cell repertoires in cytomegalovirus infection. TCRdb re-called the reads through MiXCR, storing one row per CDR3 protein. The table has 680,000 or so distinct CDR3 sequences, about a third seen once. Sequencing was done on a sample of PBMCs. The receptors stem from a human donor in good health (CMV status not recorded). Some clones in this sample may be carry-over from other donors' samples.

There are many counts of this clonotype. This rearrangement joins TRBV5-6 to TRBJ1-1; 9 bases line up with TRBD1. This CDR3 has 16 residues. CDR1 and CDR2 (germline): SGHDT, YYEEEE. The V gene end was trimmed by 2 bases and the J gene end by 3 bases; junction bases not matched to a gene: 8. The CDR3 DNA is TGTGCCAGCAGCTTACTATCCGGGACAGGGCACACTGAAGCTTTCTTT. It encodes CASSLLSGTGHTEAFF. The whole variable domain, filled in from reference TRBV5-6 and TRBJ1-1, reads DAGVTQSPTHLIKTRGQQVTLRCSPKSGHDTVSWYQQALGQGPQFIFQYYEEEERQRGNFPDRFSGHQFPNYSSELNVNALLLGDSALYLCASSLLSGTGHTEAFFGQGTRLTVV.

The chain joins TRBV12-3 or TRBV12-4 to TRBJ2-7; 11 bases line up with TRBD2. V lost 0 bases to trimming and J lost 4 bases; unmatched junction nucleotides: 2. The CDR3 is made up of 15 amino acids. Here the CDR3 DNA reads TGTGCCAGCAGTTTAGCGGGGACTAGCGGTTACGAGCAGTACTTC. Protein product: CASSLAGTSGYEQYF.

A few counts support this clonotype. CDR3 amino acids: CASSSGQGLFYEQYF. The DNA for the CDR3 is TGTGCCAGCAGCAGTGGACAGGGGTTATTCTACGAGCAGTACTTC. V usage is TRBV28 and J usage is TRBJ2-7; 9 nucleotides line up with TRBD1. The ends lost 6 bases at V and 3 bases at J; junction bases unmatched: 9. Germline V CDR1 and CDR2: MDHEN, SYDVKM. This CDR3 region has 15 residues.

This chain connects TRBV10-3 to TRBJ1-5, with D uncertain. V shed 1 base and J shed 6 bases, with 4 bases lying between them. Germline values: CDR1 ENHRY, CDR2 SYGVKD. The CDR3 covers 12 residues. The CDR3 is CAISEFAQPQHF. The CDR3 DNA follows: TGTGCCATCAGTGAGTTTGCTCAGCCCCAGCATTTT.

This clonotype was counted only a few times. The V gene is TRBV7-9, the J gene TRBJ1-1; D is undetermined. CDR1 is SEHNR, CDR2 FQNEAQ, per germline (reference sequence). V lost 2 bases, J lost 0 bases, and 7 bases lay in between. The length of the CDR3 is 14 residues. The DNA for the CDR3 is TGTGCCAGCAGCTTAAAGGGTATGAACACTGAAGCTTTCTTT. This gives the protein CASSLKGMNTEAFF.

The sample holds many counts of this clonotype. The rearrangement uses TRBV7-8 and TRBJ1-5, with 7 bases matching TRBD1. With V trimmed by 4 bases and J by 0 bases, 12 bases remained unmatched. Germline CDR1 is SGHVS and CDR2 is FQNEAQ. The CDR3 runs 18 residues. The CDR3 DNA is TGTGCCAGCAGCTATCTACCCAGGGGGGCCGATAGCAATCAGCCCCAGCATTTT. This sequence encodes CASSYLPRGADSNQPQHF.

This clonotype was picked up one time. This chain connects TRBV5-5 to TRBJ2-5; D possibly uses TRBD1 or TRBD2 (6 bases each). CDR1 is SGHKS and CDR2 is YYEKEE in the germline V gene (reference sequence). Trimming removed 4 bases at V and 5 bases at J, with 21 bases between. The CDR3 sequence is 16 residues long. The CDR3 spells CASSRGTSGQGETQYF. The CDR3 DNA follows: TGTGCCAGCAGCCGAGGGACAAGCGGGCAGGGGGAGACCCAGTACTTC.

V and J are TRBV9 and TRBJ2-3; D remains unclear. Looked up from germline, CDR1 is SGDLS and CDR2 is YYNGEE. With 4 bases removed from V and 4 bases from J, the gap between germline ends came to 10 bases. This CDR3 contains 13 residues. CDR3 protein: CASSRVNPDTQYF. CDR3 DNA: TGTGCCAGCAGCCGGGTTAATCCAGATACGCAGTATTTT.

This chain links TRBV19 with TRBJ1-4; maybe TRBD1 (5 bases). Germline V gene data show CDR1 as LNHDA and CDR2 as SQIVND (reference sequence). The CDR3 contains 16 residues. V dropped 3 bases and J dropped 0 bases, with 11 bases sitting between them. CDR3 in DNA: TGTGCCAGTAGTATGCAACAGGTATCAACTAATGAAAAACTGTTTTTT. Protein product: CASSMQQVSTNEKLFF.

The chain joins TRBV6-8 to TRBJ1-2; TRBD1 matches at 11 bases. The CDR3 consists of 14 residues. Germline CDR1 is MNHGY and CDR2 is SAAAGT. V lost 2 bases, J lost 8 bases, and 4 bases stayed unmatched. CDR3 in DNA: TGTGCCAGCAGTTACGGGACAGGGGGGGGCGGCTACACCTTC. It specifies CASSYGTGGGGYTF.

The chain is built from TRBV20-1 and TRBJ2-1, with D possibly being TRBD2 (5 bases). Germline V gene lookup returns CDR1 DFQATT and CDR2 SNEGSKA (reference sequence). The ends were cut back, 2 bases at V and 15 bases at J, with 26 bases in the middle. This CDR3 region has 15 residues. The DNA of the CDR3 is TGCAGTGCTAGACTAGCACCACGGGCGAATATGTTTAGGTTCTTC. Translated, it gives CSARLAPRANMFRFF.

This clonotype was observed a few times. The chain couples TRBV5-5 to TRBJ1-5, with D maybe TRBD1 (5 bases). Germline lookup yields CDR1 SGHKS and CDR2 YYEKEE (reference sequence). V was pared by 5 bases and J by 3 bases, with 12 bases between. This CDR3 has 14 amino acids. The CDR3 DNA is TGTGCCAGCAGTTCAGGGTGGAACAATCAGCCCCAGCATTTT. It specifies CASSSGWNNQPQHF.

This clonotype turned up a few times. The chain links TRBV6-2 or TRBV6-3 to TRBJ2-5, with TRBD1 matching over 11 bases. The CDR3 loop spans 16 amino acids. Trimming cost V 6 bases and J 5 bases; bases outside gene matches: 11. The V gene's germline CDR1 is MNHEY and CDR2 SVGEGT. CDR3 loop: CASSSTMGQGGETQYF. The CDR3 coding sequence is TGTGCCAGCAGCTCGACCATGGGACAGGGGGGGGAGACCCAGTACTTC.

This clonotype came up a few times. The chain is built from TRBV7-2 and TRBJ2-7, with 14 bases that match TRBD2. The CDR3 totals 15 residues. In germline, CDR1 is SGHTA, CDR2 FQGNSA. The junction had 6 bases not matched to a gene; V was cut back by 5 bases and J by 6 bases. CDR3 residues: CASSQTSGRAVEQYF. The CDR3 nucleotides are TGTGCCAGCAGCCAGACTAGCGGGAGGGCGGTCGAGCAGTACTTC.

In its sample, this clonotype was seen a few times. J is TRBJ1-5 and V is TRBV19; a weak D match, TRBD1 (5 bases). Germline V gives CDR1 LNHDA, CDR2 SQIVND (reference sequence). With 8 bases removed from V and 6 bases from J, the gap between germline ends came to 20 bases. The CDR3 runs to 15 residues. The CDR3 reads CASDSNSGMGQPQHF. The CDR3 DNA reads TGTGCCAGTGACAGTAACTCAGGGATGGGTCAGCCCCAGCATTTT.

This clonotype was counted ten times or more. This chain links TRBV7-2 with TRBJ2-1; 9 bases agree with TRBD2. CDR3 length: 16 residues. From germline, CDR1 is SGHTA and CDR2 FQGNSA. With V trimmed by 5 bases and J by 4 bases, 9 bases remained unmatched. CDR3 loop: CASSPEAGGGYNEQFF. Here the CDR3 DNA reads TGTGCCAGCAGCCCCGAAGCGGGGGGTGGATACAATGAGCAGTTCTTC.

V and J are TRBV28 and TRBJ2-7; D is ambiguous. This CDR3 comprises 16 residues. The V gene's germline CDR1 is MDHEN and CDR2 SYDVKM. Trimming cost V 3 bases and J 0 bases, with 15 bases left between them. CDR3 amino acids: CASSFTRLRSSYEQYF. Written as DNA, the CDR3 is TGTGCCAGCAGTTTCACCAGACTCAGGAGCTCCTACGAGCAGTACTTC. Combining the CDR3 with reference TRBV28 and TRBJ2-7 gives the whole variable domain DVKVTQSSRYLVKRTGEKVFLECVQDMDHENMFWYRQDPGLGLRLIYFSYDVKMKEKGDIPEGYSVSREKKERFSLILESASTNQTSMYLCASSFTRLRSSYEQYFGPGTRLTVT.

This clonotype was seen many times. The chain carries TRBV7-3 and TRBJ2-1; 7 bases line up with TRBD2. The V gene's germline CDR1 is SGHTA and CDR2 FQGTGA. There are 14 residues in the CDR3. The V and J ends lost 1 base and 6 bases, in that order; junction bases with no gene match: 3. The CDR3 loop is CASSLSLAGNEQFF. The CDR3, as DNA: TGTGCCAGCAGCTTAAGTTTAGCGGGCAATGAGCAGTTCTTC.

This chain links TRBV7-3 with TRBJ2-3; the D gene is possibly TRBD1 (5 bases). V shed 0 bases and J shed 1 base, with 17 bases lying between them. CDR1 is SGHTA, CDR2 FQGTGA, per germline. This CDR3 is 18 amino acids long. CDR3 region: CASSLTSRAGLRTDTQYF. The CDR3 DNA reads TGTGCCAGCAGCTTAACGTCAAGGGCAGGGCTACGCACAGATACGCAGTATTTT.

This clonotype has just a few counts. The chain is built from TRBV28 and TRBJ2-1; perhaps TRBD2 as D (5 bases). Looked up from germline, CDR1 is MDHEN and CDR2 is SYDVKM. This CDR3 is 13 amino acids long. Deletions cut 5 bases from V and 8 bases from J, with 13 bases between. The CDR3 DNA reads as TGTGCCAGCAGTCCAACTACTAGTTATGAGCAGTTCTTC. Amino acid sequence: CASSPTTSYEQFF.

This clonotype has more than one count but fewer than ten. The chain combines TRBV28 with TRBJ1-5, with unresolved D. Germline loops: CDR1 MDHEN, CDR2 SYDVKM. The germline V and J ends were trimmed by 8 bases and 0 bases, with 8 bases remaining between them. The CDR3 totals 13 residues. CDR3: CASGEYSNQPQHF. The CDR3 bases are TGTGCCAGCGGGGAATATAGCAATCAGCCCCAGCATTTT.

The J gene is TRBJ1-1, the V gene TRBV28; 9 bases agree with TRBD1. Trimming at V came to 5 bases and at J to 4 bases, leaving 8 bases not matched to a gene. The CDR3 covers 15 residues. Germline CDR1 MDHEN, CDR2 SYDVKM. CDR3 bases: TGTGCCAGCAGTACCCACAGGGGGCAGTTCACTGAAGCTTTCTTT. It yields the protein CASSTHRGQFTEAFF.

This clonotype was found a few times. V gene TRBV24-1 combines with J gene TRBJ2-1; D call uncertain. CDR1 and CDR2 (germline): KGHDR, SFDVKD. V lost 0 bases to trimming and J lost 5 bases, with 19 bases between them. The CDR3 is 18 amino acids. Here the CDR3 DNA reads TGTGCCACCAGTGATTTGCCGGAAGACCCCAGGCGTAACAATGAGCAGTTCTTC. It codes for CATSDLPEDPRRNNEQFF.